This entry features one T cell receptor (beta chain) sequence. Its matching antigen is unknown. The sample originates from a study of T cells in localized non-small cell lung cancer. General observations from the study: Uninvolved adjacent lung showed peak T cell clonality, exceeding tumor. Appearances in adjacent lung were noted for a median 57 of the top 100 tumor clones. Higher blood T cell density went with longer overall survival.

V lost 0 bases, J lost 6 bases, and 8 bases stayed unmatched. Germline V gene data show CDR1 as SGHRS and CDR2 as YFSETQ. The length of the CDR3 is 16 residues. TCRdb keeps only in-frame clones here, not all; method: immunoSEQ multiplex PCR. The table has roughly 2,000 clones, 25% to 30% seen once. The receptor's source is a male donor aged 60 or over with stage II lung adenocarcinoma. Here the sequenced sample was normal lung tissue next to the tumor, taken before any cancer treatment. This chain uses TRBV5-1 with TRBJ1-4; 7 bases are a match to TRBD1. The chain's CDR3 is CASSLGRQGVDEKLFF. CDR3 bases: TGCGCCAGCAGCTTGGGGAGACAGGGCGTCGATGAAAAACTGTTTTTT.